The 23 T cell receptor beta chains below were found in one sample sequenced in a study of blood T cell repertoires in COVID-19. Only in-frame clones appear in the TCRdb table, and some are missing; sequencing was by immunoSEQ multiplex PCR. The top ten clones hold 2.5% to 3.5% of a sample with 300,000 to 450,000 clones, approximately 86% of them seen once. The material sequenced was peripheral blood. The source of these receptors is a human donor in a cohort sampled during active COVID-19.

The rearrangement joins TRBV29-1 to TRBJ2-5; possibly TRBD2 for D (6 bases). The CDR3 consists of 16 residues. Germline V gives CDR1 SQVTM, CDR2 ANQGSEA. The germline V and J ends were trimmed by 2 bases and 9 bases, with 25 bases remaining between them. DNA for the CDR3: TGCAGCGTTGAAAACCCTCATGTGGAGGGTCAAGGGGCCCAGTACTTC. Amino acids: CSVENPHVEGQGAQYF.

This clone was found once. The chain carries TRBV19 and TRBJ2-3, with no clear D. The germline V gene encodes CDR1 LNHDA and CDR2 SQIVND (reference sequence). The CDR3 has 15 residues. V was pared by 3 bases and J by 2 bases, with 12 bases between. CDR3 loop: CASSMAGIYTDTQYF. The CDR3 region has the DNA TGTGCCAGTAGTATGGCAGGAATCTACACAGATACGCAGTATTTT.

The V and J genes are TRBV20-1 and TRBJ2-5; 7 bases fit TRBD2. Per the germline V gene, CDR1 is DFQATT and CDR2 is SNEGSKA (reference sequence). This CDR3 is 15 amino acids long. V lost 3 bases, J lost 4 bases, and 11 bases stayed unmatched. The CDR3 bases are TGCAGTGCTAGTGGGGCGGGAGTGAATCGAGAGACCCAGTACTTC. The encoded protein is CSASGAGVNRETQYF.

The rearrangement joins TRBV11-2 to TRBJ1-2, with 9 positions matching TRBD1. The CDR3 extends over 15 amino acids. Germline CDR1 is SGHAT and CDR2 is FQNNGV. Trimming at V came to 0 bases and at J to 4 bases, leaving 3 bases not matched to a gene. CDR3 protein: CASSLDRDRAYGYTF. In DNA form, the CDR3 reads TGTGCCAGCAGCTTAGACCGGGACAGGGCCTATGGCTACACCTTC.

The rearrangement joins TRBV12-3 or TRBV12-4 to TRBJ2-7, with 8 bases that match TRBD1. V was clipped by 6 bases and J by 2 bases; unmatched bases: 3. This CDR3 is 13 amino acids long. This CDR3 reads CASRMTGAYEQYF. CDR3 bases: TGTGCCAGCAGGATGACAGGGGCCTACGAGCAGTACTTC.

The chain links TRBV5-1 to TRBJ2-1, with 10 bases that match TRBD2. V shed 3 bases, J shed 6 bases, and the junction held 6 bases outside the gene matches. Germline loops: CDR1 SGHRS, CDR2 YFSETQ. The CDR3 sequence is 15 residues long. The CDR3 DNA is TGCGCCAGCAGCTCCGGGACTAGCGCCAGCAATGAGCAGTTCTTC. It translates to CASSSGTSASNEQFF.

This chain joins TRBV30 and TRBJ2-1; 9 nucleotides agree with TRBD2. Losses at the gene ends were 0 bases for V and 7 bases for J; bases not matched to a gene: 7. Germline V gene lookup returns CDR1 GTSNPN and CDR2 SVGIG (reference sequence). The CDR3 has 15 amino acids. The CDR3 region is CAWSVPASGKNEQFF. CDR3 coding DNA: TGTGCCTGGAGTGTACCGGCTAGCGGGAAGAATGAGCAGTTCTTC.

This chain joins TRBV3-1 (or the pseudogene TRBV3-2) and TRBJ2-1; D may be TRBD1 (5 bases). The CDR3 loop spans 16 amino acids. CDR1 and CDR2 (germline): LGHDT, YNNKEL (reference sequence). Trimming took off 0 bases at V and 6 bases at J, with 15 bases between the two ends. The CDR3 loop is CASSQDLETVGNEQFF. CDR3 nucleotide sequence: TGTGCCAGCAGCCAAGATCTGGAGACAGTGGGCAATGAGCAGTTCTTC.

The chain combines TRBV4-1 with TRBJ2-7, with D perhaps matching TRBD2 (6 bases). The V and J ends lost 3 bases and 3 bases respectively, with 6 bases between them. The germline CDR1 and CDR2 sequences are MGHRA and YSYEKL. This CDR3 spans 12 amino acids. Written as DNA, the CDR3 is TGCGCCAGCAGCCAGGACTACTACGAGCAGTACTTC. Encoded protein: CASSQDYYEQYF.

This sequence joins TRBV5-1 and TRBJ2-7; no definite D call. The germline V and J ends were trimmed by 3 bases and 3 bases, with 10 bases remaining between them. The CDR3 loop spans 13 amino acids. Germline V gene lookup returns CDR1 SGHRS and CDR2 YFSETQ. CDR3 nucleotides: TGCGCCAGCAGCTCCTCCCCTAACTACGAGCAGTACTTC. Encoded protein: CASSSSPNYEQYF.

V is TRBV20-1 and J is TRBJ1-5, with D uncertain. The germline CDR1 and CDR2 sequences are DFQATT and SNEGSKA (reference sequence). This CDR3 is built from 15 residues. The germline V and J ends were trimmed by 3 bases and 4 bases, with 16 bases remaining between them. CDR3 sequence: CSASGRVNLNQPQHF. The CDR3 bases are TGCAGTGCTAGTGGCCGGGTAAACCTTAATCAGCCCCAGCATTTT.

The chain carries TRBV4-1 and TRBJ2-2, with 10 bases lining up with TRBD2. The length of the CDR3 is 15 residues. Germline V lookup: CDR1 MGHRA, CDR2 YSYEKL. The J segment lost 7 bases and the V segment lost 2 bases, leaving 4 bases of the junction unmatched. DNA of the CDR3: TGCGCCAGCAGCCAAACTAGCGGGATGAACGGGGAGCTGTTTTTT. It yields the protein CASSQTSGMNGELFF.

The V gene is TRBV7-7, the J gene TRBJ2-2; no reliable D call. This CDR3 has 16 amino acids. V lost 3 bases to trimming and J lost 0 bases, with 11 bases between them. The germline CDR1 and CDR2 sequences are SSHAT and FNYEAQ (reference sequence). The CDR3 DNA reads TGTGCCAGCAGCTTTAGTGAACCGCCGAACACCGGGGAGCTGTTTTTT. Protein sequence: CASSFSEPPNTGELFF.

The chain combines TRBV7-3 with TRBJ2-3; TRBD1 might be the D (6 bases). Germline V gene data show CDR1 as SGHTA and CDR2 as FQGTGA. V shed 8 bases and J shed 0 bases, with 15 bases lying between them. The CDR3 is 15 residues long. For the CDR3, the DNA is TGTGCCAGCGTCTCACAGGGAACTAGCACAGATACGCAGTATTTT. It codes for CASVSQGTSTDTQYF.

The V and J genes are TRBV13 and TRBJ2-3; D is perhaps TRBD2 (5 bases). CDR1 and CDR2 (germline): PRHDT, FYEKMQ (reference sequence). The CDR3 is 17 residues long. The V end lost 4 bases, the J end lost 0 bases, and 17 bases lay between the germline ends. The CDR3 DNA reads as TGTGCCAGCAGCTCCATAGCGACGTCCGCTAGCACAGATACGCAGTATTTT. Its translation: CASSSIATSASTDTQYF.

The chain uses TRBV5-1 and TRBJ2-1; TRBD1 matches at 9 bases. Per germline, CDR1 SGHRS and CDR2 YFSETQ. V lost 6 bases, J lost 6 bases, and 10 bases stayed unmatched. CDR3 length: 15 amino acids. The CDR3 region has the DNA TGCGCCAGCACCTCGGACAGGGGATTATCCAATGAGCAGTTCTTC. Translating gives CASTSDRGLSNEQFF.

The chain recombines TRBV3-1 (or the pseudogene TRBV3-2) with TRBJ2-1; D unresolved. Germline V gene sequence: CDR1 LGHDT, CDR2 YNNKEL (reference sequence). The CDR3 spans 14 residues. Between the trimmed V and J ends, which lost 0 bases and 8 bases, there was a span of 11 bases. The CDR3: CASSQDATSDEQFF. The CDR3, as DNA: TGTGCCAGCAGCCAAGATGCCACCTCGGATGAGCAGTTCTTC.

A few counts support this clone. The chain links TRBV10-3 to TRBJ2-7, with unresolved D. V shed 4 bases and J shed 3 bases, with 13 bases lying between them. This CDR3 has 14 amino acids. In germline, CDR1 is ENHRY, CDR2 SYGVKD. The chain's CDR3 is CAISGLNSIYEQYF. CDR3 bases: TGTGCCATCAGTGGTTTAAACAGCATCTACGAGCAGTACTTC.

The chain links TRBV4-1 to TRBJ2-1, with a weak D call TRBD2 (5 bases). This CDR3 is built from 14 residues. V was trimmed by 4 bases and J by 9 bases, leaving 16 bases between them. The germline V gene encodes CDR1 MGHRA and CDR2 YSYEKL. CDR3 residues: CASSRVGEVSEQFF. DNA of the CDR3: TGCGCCAGCAGCCGCGTCGGGGAAGTCAGTGAGCAGTTCTTC.

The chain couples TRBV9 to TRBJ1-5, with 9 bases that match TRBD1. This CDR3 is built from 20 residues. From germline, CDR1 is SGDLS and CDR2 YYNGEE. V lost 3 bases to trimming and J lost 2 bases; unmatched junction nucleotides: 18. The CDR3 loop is CASSGGQGSSYSHRNQPQHF. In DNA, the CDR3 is TGTGCCAGCAGCGGGGGACAGGGAAGCTCCTATTCTCACCGCAATCAGCCCCAGCATTTT.

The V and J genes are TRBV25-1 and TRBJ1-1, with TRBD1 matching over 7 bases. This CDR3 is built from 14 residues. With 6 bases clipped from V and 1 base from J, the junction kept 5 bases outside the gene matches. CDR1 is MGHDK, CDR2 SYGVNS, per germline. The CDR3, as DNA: TGTGCCAGCAGGGAAGGGACAGAGAACACTGAAGCTTTCTTT. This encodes CASREGTENTEAFF. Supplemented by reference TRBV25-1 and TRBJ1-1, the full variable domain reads EADIYQTPRYLVIGTGKKITLECSQTMGHDKMYWYQQDPGMELHLIHYSYGVNSTEKGDLSSESTVSRIRTEHFPLTLESARPSHTSQYLCASREGTENTEAFFGQGTRLTVV.

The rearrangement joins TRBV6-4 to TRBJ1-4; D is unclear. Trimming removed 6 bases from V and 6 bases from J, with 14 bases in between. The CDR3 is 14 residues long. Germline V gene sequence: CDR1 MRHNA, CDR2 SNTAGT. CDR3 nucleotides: TGTGCCAGCAGGGAGTCGGCTAAACATGAAAAACTGTTTTTT. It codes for CASRESAKHEKLFF.

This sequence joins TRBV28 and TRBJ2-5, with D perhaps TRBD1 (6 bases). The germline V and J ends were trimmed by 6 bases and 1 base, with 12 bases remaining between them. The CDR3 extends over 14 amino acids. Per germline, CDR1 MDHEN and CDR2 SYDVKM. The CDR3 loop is CASRADRPQETQYF. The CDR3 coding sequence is TGTGCCAGCAGAGCCGACAGGCCCCAAGAGACCCAGTACTTC.